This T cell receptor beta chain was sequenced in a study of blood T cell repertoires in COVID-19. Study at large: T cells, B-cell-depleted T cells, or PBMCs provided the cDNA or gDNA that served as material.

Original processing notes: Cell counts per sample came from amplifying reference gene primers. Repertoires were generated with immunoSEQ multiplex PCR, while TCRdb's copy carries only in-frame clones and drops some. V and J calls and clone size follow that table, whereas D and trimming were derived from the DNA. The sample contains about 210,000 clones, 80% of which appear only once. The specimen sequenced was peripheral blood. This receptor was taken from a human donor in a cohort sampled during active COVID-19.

The CDR3 coding sequence is TGTGCCAGCAGCACGGAGTCCTACGAGCAGTACTTC. Its translation is CASSTESYEQYF. This sequence joins TRBV2 and TRBJ2-7; D unclear. The ends were cut back, 6 bases at V and 1 base at J, with 7 bases in the middle. The CDR3 is 12 residues long. Germline values: CDR1 SNHLY, CDR2 FYNNEI.